A selection of T cell receptor beta chains follows, all from one sample in a study of blood T cells in healthy people across ages. Each CDR3 protein gets one entry after TCRdb re-called the 5' RACE reads with MiXCR. The table has roughly 680,000 distinct CDR3 sequences, around a fifth seen once; the top ten hold around 3.4%. Sequencing was carried out using blood. Every receptor here comes from a man aged 70-80 years in good health. The CDR3 runs from the conserved cysteine through the conserved F or W. Each record gives: clone size, J gene, D gene, V gene, CDR3 DNA, CDR3 protein. A D gene is named only where the DNA matches it firmly. A clone size is listed for some rows: how often the clone was seen (once, few, many), or a class if it is expanded.

>-|TRBJ2-7|-|TRBV4-3
TGCGCCAGCAGCCAATTAGGAACGTCTGAGCAGTACTTC
CASSQLGTSEQYF
>many|TRBJ2-5|-|TRBV7-7
TGTGCTAGCAGATCCGACGGGGAGACCCAGTACTTC
CASRSDGETQYF
>-|TRBJ2-5|TRBD2|TRBV24-1
TGTGCCACCAGTGTAGCGGGGCCCTTTGAGACCCAGTACTTC
CATSVAGPFETQYF
>-|TRBJ1-5|-|TRBV4-3
TGCACCAGCAGCCAAGAGGCAGGATCCAATCAGCCCCAGCATTTT
CTSSQEAGSNQPQHF
>few|TRBJ2-5|-|TRBV6-5
TGTGCCAGCAGTCCCGGACAGTCGTTGAGGGAGACCCAGTACTTC
CASSPGQSLRETQYF
>few|TRBJ2-1|-|TRBV2
TGTGCCAGCAGTGAGACAGCTACCCTCGGCGTGTACTTC
CASSETATLGVYF
>-|TRBJ2-4|TRBD2|TRBV7-9
TGTGCCAGCAGCTCACCCCTAGCGGAGGTCCAACTAGCCAAAAACATTCAGTACTTC
CASSSPLAEVQLAKNIQYF
>-|TRBJ2-4|-|TRBV28
TGTGCCAGCAGTTTATCGGGCGGGGGCCTAGCCAAAAACATTCAGTACTTC
CASSLSGGGLAKNIQYF
>-|TRBJ2-1|-|TRBV6-6
TGTGCCAGCACCTCATTGGCTAACTGGGGGGAGCAGTTCTTC
CASTSLANWGEQFF
>few|TRBJ2-7|TRBD1|TRBV29-1
TGCAGCGTTCTAACCAACAGGGGCCTCCCCAACTACGAGCAGTACTTC
CSVLTNRGLPNYEQYF
>-|TRBJ2-7|TRBD1|TRBV3-1
TGTGCCAGCAGCCAAGCCGGACAGGGAGCCGAGCAGTACTTC
CASSQAGQGAEQYF
>-|TRBJ2-2|-|TRBV6-2/TRBV6-3
TGTGCCAGCACCTCGGGGCTTCCCACGGGGGAGCTGTTTTTT
CASTSGLPTGELFF
>many|TRBJ1-2|-|TRBV25-1
TGTGCCAGCAGTGACCCTCTCCGGGACAAAGACTATGGCTACACCTTC
CASSDPLRDKDYGYTF
>-|TRBJ2-7|TRBD1|TRBV7-2
TGTGCCAGCAGCAAGACAGGGAACGGCGAGCAGTACTTC
CASSKTGNGEQYF
>many|TRBJ2-7|TRBD2|TRBV4-3
TGCGCCAGCAGCCAATTTCTAGCGGGAGGGGGCTACGAGCAGTACTTC
CASSQFLAGGGYEQYF
>-|TRBJ2-1|TRBD2|TRBV7-9
TGTGCCAGCAGCTTCGGGACTAGCGGGAGGTTTGAGCAGTTCTTC
CASSFGTSGRFEQFF
>-|TRBJ2-7|-|TRBV15
TGTGCCACCAGCGGGGTCCGGATTCCCTACGAGCAGTACTTC
CATSGVRIPYEQYF
>-|TRBJ2-1|TRBD1|TRBV14
TGTGCCAGCAGCCAAAGACAGGGGGCTATCTACAATGAGCAGTTCTTC
CASSQRQGAIYNEQFF
>many|TRBJ2-5|-|TRBV20-1
TGCAGTGCTAGAGCGGGAGTGGAGACCCAGTACTTC
CSARAGVETQYF
>-|TRBJ2-3|-|TRBV7-8
TGTGCCTGCAGCCCCTCTAGCGCCACAGATACGCAGTATTTT
CACSPSSATDTQYF
>few|TRBJ2-7|TRBD1|TRBV4-3
TGCGCCAGCAGCCAAGCGGGACAGATCTACGAGCAGTACTTC
CASSQAGQIYEQYF
>-|TRBJ2-2|-|TRBV20-1
TGCAGTGCTAGAGTGAGGGCGCGAGGCGGGGAGCTGTTTTTT
CSARVRARGGELFF
>-|TRBJ2-5|-|TRBV5-1
TGCGCCAGCAGCTTGGGGGTGGACGGTGTGGGAGAGACCCAGTACTTC
CASSLGVDGVGETQYF
>few|TRBJ2-1|-|TRBV25-1
TGTGCCAGCAGACTAGGGGGTTCCTACAATGAGCAGTTCTTC
CASRLGGSYNEQFF
>-|TRBJ1-2|TRBD1|TRBV20-1
TGCAGTGCTCAACTAGGGACAGGGGTGTATGGCTACACCTTC
CSAQLGTGVYGYTF
>few|TRBJ2-1|-|TRBV28
TGTGCCAGCAGCTTCCGACGGGATCTTGAGCAGTTCTTC
CASSFRRDLEQFF
>-|TRBJ2-1|TRBD1|TRBV7-2
TGTGCCAGCAGCTTGAGACAGGGAAACAATGAGCAGTTCTTC
CASSLRQGNNEQFF